A selection of T cell receptor beta chains follows, all from one sample in a study of cytomegalovirus exposure and HLA in healthy donors. Clones were read by immunoSEQ multiplex PCR, and TCRdb kept only the in-frame ones, dropping some. The sample lists roughly 270,000 clones, roughly 88% occurring once. What was sequenced was PBMCs. These receptors all stem from a woman aged 18 to 35 in good health and CMV-seronegative. The CDR3 runs from the conserved cysteine through the conserved F or W. D genes are given only for firm matches. Clone size is given for some rows only: seen once, a few or many times, or a class if the clone is expanded.

D gene,J gene,V gene,clone size,CDR3 protein,CDR3 DNA
TRBD1,TRBJ2-7,TRBV25-1,-,CASSESSSGGLNTYEQYF,TGTGCCAGCAGTGAATCGAGTTCAGGGGGCCTTAATACCTACGAGCAGTACTTC
-,TRBJ2-7,TRBV11-1,-,CASTPQPGTYEQYF,TGTGCCAGCACCCCACAACCGGGAACCTACGAGCAGTACTTC
-,TRBJ2-3,TRBV12-5,-,CASGLDGFADTQYF,TGTGCTAGTGGTTTGGACGGGTTCGCAGATACGCAGTATTTT
-,TRBJ2-2,TRBV29-1,once,CSVQQAPGELFF,TGCAGCGTCCAGCAGGCCCCCGGGGAGCTGTTTTTT
TRBD1,TRBJ1-5,TRBV5-5,-,CASSPGTGAQNQPQHF,TGTGCCAGCAGCCCCGGGACAGGGGCCCAGAATCAGCCCCAGCATTTT
-,TRBJ1-2,TRBV7-9,-,CASRSPAGANYGYTF,TGTGCCAGCAGATCCCCCGCAGGGGCTAACTATGGCTACACCTTC
TRBD1,TRBJ1-2,TRBV6-5,-,CASSYADRAGGYTF,TGTGCCAGCAGTTACGCGGACAGGGCGGGAGGCTACACCTTC
-,TRBJ2-1,TRBV7-8,-,CASSLAAVSEQFF,TGTGCCAGCAGCTTAGCAGCGGTCTCTGAGCAGTTCTTC
TRBD2,TRBJ2-1,TRBV9,-,CASSVTGLASNEQFF,TGTGCCAGCAGCGTGACGGGACTAGCGAGCAATGAGCAGTTCTTC
TRBD1,TRBJ2-7,TRBV18,-,CASSPGQGAYEQYF,TGTGCCAGCTCACCGGGCCAGGGGGCCTACGAGCAGTACTTC
TRBD2,TRBJ2-7,TRBV27,once,CASSLTIPGLAGAGGYEQYF,TGTGCCAGCAGTTTAACGATCCCGGGACTAGCGGGAGCTGGTGGATACGAGCAGTACTTC
-,TRBJ2-7,TRBV19,few,CASSARQPYEQYF,TGTGCCAGTAGTGCCCGACAGCCCTACGAGCAGTACTTC
-,TRBJ2-1,TRBV7-3,-,CASSMDRHNEQFF,TGTGCCAGCAGCATGGACAGACACAATGAGCAGTTCTTC
-,TRBJ2-1,TRBV7-3,-,CASSLAGAGEQFF,TGTGCCAGCAGCTTAGCGGGGGCCGGTGAGCAGTTCTTC
TRBD2,TRBJ2-7,TRBV5-6,few,CASNGLAGVGEQYF,TGTGCCAGCAACGGACTAGCGGGAGTCGGCGAGCAGTACTTC
TRBD1,TRBJ1-2,TRBV10-1,-,CASSEDRVRGYTF,TGCGCCAGCAGTGAGGACAGGGTTAGGGGCTACACCTTC
TRBD2,TRBJ2-1,TRBV11-3,once,CASSLSLAGSEQFF,TGTGCCAGCAGCTTAAGTTTAGCGGGGAGTGAGCAGTTCTTC
TRBD2,TRBJ2-1,TRBV7-8,-,CASSKSSGSSYNEQFF,TGTGCCAGCAGCAAATCTAGCGGGAGTTCCTACAATGAGCAGTTCTTC
TRBD1,TRBJ1-2,TRBV7-6,once,CASSLGDGGTGGGYTF,TGTGCCAGCAGCTTAGGGGACGGGGGGACAGGGGGCGGCTACACCTTC
TRBD2,TRBJ2-5,TRBV18,-,CASQHLAGETQYF,TGTGCCAGCCAACATCTAGCGGGAGAGACCCAGTACTTC
-,TRBJ1-4,TRBV5-1,-,CASSPGEKLFF,TGCGCCAGCAGCCCCGGTGAAAAACTGTTTTTT
TRBD1,TRBJ1-2,TRBV6-1,once,CASALMYRGGDGYTF,TGTGCCAGCGCATTAATGTACAGGGGAGGAGATGGCTACACCTTC
TRBD2,TRBJ2-7,TRBV11-2,-,CASSSRDYAYEQYF,TGTGCCAGCAGCTCCCGGGACTACGCCTACGAGCAGTACTTC
-,TRBJ2-1,TRBV20-1,-,CSATERNEQFF,TGCAGTGCTACGGAGAGAAATGAGCAGTTCTTC
TRBD2,TRBJ2-3,TRBV5-1,-,CASSFGLAGKDTQYF,TGCGCCAGCAGCTTTGGACTAGCGGGTAAAGATACGCAGTATTTT
TRBD1,TRBJ2-1,TRBV5-4,-,CASSFMDRLEQFF,TGTGCCAGCAGCTTTATGGACAGGCTAGAGCAGTTCTTC
-,TRBJ2-3,TRBV5-1,-,CASSGGSVSTDTQYF,TGCGCCAGCAGCGGAGGTAGTGTTAGCACAGATACGCAGTATTTT
-,TRBJ1-5,TRBV7-6,-,CASSLSAGGPNQPQHF,TGTGCCAGCAGCTTATCAGCTGGGGGCCCCAATCAGCCCCAGCATTTT
TRBD1,TRBJ2-2,TRBV5-1,once,CASSRTGGTGELFF,TGCGCCAGCAGCCGGACAGGGGGCACCGGGGAGCTGTTTTTT
-,TRBJ2-1,TRBV2,-,CASSVGGSSYNEQFF,TGTGCCAGCAGTGTAGGAGGGAGCTCCTACAATGAGCAGTTCTTC
-,TRBJ1-5,TRBV27,-,CASNSGGPVKPQHF,TGTGCCAGCAATTCGGGAGGGCCGGTCAAGCCCCAGCATTTT
-,TRBJ1-1,TRBV27,-,CASCRDGGMRTEAFF,TGTGCCAGTTGTAGGGATGGAGGTATGAGGACTGAAGCTTTCTTT
TRBD2,TRBJ2-7,TRBV6-1,few,CASSLTSGSSYEQYF,TGTGCCAGCAGTCTGACTAGCGGGAGCTCCTACGAGCAGTACTTC
-,TRBJ2-7,TRBV7-3,-,CASSLTRGQHYEQYF,TGTGCCAGCAGCTTAACCCGGGGACAACACTACGAGCAGTACTTC